A selection of T cell receptor beta chains follows, all from one sample in a study of blood T cell repertoires in COVID-19. Produced via immunoSEQ multiplex PCR; TCRdb's table is partial and in-frame only. The table records roughly 300,000 clones, about 89% of them present only once. Sequenced material: peripheral blood. The receptors were gathered from a woman in her forties or fifties who had recovered from COVID-19. The CDR3 runs from the conserved cysteine through the conserved F or W. D genes are given only for firm matches. A clone size is listed for some rows: how often the clone was seen (once, few, many), or a class if it is expanded.

V,J,D,size,CDR3,DNA
TRBV2,TRBJ2-7,NA,NA,CASRVRFSGDSYEQYF,TGTGCCAGCAGGGTTCGTTTTAGCGGTGACTCCTACGAGCAGTACTTC
TRBV2,TRBJ2-5,NA,NA,CASSERRETQYF,TGTGCCAGCAGTGAACGGAGAGAGACCCAGTACTTC
TRBV6-5,TRBJ2-1,NA,NA,CASGLSHHSYNEQFF,TGTGCCAGCGGGCTATCTCACCACTCCTACAATGAGCAGTTCTTC
TRBV6-5,TRBJ2-7,TRBD2,NA,CASSYGAGVQYF,TGTGCCAGCAGTTACGGAGCGGGAGTGCAGTACTTC
TRBV4-3,TRBJ2-1,NA,NA,CASSQDPTHPRSLFF,TGCGCCAGCAGCCAAGATCCCACTCATCCTAGATCGCTGTTCTTC
TRBV19,TRBJ1-2,NA,NA,CASRKDSSYYGYTF,TGTGCCAGTAGAAAGGACAGCTCTTACTATGGCTACACCTTC
TRBV7-9,TRBJ2-7,NA,NA,CASSKQGPEQYF,TGTGCCAGCAGCAAACAGGGCCCCGAGCAGTACTTC
TRBV27,TRBJ1-4,TRBD1,few,CASTRQGSYEKLFF,TGTGCCAGCACCAGACAGGGGAGCTATGAAAAACTGTTTTTT
TRBV18,TRBJ2-7,TRBD1,few,CASSTGQRLEQYF,TGTGCCAGCTCAACGGGACAGAGACTCGAGCAGTACTTC
TRBV3-1/TRBV3-2,TRBJ2-7,TRBD1,NA,CASSNRDRGTYEQYF,TGTGCCAGCAGCAACCGGGACAGGGGAACCTACGAGCAGTACTTC
TRBV24-1,TRBJ2-1,TRBD2,NA,CATSSPFGLAGGQYEQFF,TGTGCCACCTCTTCTCCCTTCGGGCTAGCGGGGGGGCAGTATGAGCAGTTCTTC
TRBV11-2,TRBJ2-5,TRBD2,NA,CASSLGTSGETQYF,TGTGCCAGCAGCTTAGGGACTAGTGGTGAGACCCAGTACTTC
TRBV2,TRBJ1-5,NA,once,CASAGGIRDNQPQHF,TGTGCCAGCGCAGGAGGGATACGGGACAATCAGCCCCAGCATTTT
TRBV20-1,TRBJ2-7,TRBD1,NA,CSASWDRGDEQYF,TGCAGTGCTAGTTGGGACAGGGGTGACGAGCAGTACTTC
TRBV30,TRBJ1-2,TRBD1,NA,CAVKTGVNYGYTF,TGTGCCGTTAAGACAGGGGTTAACTATGGCTACACCTTC
TRBV27,TRBJ2-6,NA,NA,CASGRDSYSGANVLTF,TGTGCCAGCGGACGAGACAGTTACTCTGGGGCCAACGTCCTGACTTTC
TRBV5-4,TRBJ2-7,NA,NA,CASSLRAAGYEQYF,TGTGCCAGCAGCTTGAGAGCGGCAGGCTACGAGCAGTACTTC
TRBV23-1,TRBJ2-1,NA,NA,CASSLGGGSNEQFF,TGCGCCAGCAGTCTCGGGGGAGGATCAAATGAGCAGTTCTTC
TRBV27,TRBJ1-1,TRBD1,NA,CASSSRDRWNTEAFF,TGTGCCAGCAGTTCACGGGACAGGTGGAACACTGAAGCTTTCTTT
TRBV29-1,TRBJ2-1,NA,once,CSVDPVGDEQFF,TGCAGCGTTGACCCGGTAGGGGATGAGCAGTTCTTC
TRBV25-1,TRBJ2-1,TRBD2,NA,CASSDSTSGGPYNEQFF,TGTGCCAGCAGTGATAGCACTAGCGGGGGCCCGTACAATGAGCAGTTCTTC
TRBV6-5,TRBJ2-7,NA,NA,CASSYRGKQYF,TGTGCCAGCAGTTACAGGGGGAAGCAGTACTTC
TRBV6-5,TRBJ2-3,NA,NA,CASRTPGGLDTQYF,TGTGCCAGCAGAACCCCGGGTGGGTTAGATACGCAGTATTTT
TRBV3-1/TRBV3-2,TRBJ2-1,TRBD2,NA,CASSRIGGGLAGRSSYNEQFF,TGTGCCAGCAGCCGGATAGGGGGAGGACTAGCGGGACGAAGCTCCTACAATGAGCAGTTCTTC
TRBV19,TRBJ1-5,NA,NA,CASSILQSNQPQHF,TGTGCCAGTAGTATTCTCCAGAGCAATCAGCCCCAGCATTTT
TRBV15,TRBJ1-1,TRBD1,NA,CATSRESGTGLRAFF,TGTGCCACCAGCAGAGAAAGTGGGACAGGCCTACGAGCTTTCTTT
TRBV19,TRBJ2-2,NA,NA,CASSSTYTGELFF,TGTGCCAGTAGCTCGACTTACACCGGGGAGCTGTTTTTT
TRBV9,TRBJ2-5,NA,NA,CASSGPDLETQYF,TGTGCCAGCAGCGGGCCCGATCTGGAGACCCAGTACTTC